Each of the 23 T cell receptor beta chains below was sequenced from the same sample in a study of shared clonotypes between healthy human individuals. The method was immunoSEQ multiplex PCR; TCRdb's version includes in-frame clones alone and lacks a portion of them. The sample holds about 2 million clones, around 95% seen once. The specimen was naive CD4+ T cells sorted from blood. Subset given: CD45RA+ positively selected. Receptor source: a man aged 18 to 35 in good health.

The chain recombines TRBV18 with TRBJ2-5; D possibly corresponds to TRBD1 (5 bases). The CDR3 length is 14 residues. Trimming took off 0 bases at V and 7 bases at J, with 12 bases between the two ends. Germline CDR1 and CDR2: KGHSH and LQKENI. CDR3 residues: CASSPPRQGTTQYF. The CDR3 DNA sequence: TGTGCCAGCTCACCACCTAGGCAGGGAACGACCCAGTACTTC.

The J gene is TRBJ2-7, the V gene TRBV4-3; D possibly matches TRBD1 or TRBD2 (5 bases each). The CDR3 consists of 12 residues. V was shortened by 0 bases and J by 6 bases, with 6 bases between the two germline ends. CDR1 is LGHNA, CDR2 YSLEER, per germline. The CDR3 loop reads CASSQEGTEQYF. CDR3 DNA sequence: TGCGCCAGCAGCCAAGAAGGGACCGAGCAGTACTTC.

Here the CDR3 DNA reads TGTGCCAGTAGTATCAGCAGGGGGCTTTCCTATGGCTACACCTTC. Translated: CASSISRGLSYGYTF. This rearrangement joins TRBV19 to TRBJ1-2; TRBD1 matches 8 bases. Per germline, CDR1 LNHDA and CDR2 SQIVND (reference sequence). The CDR3 has 15 residues. V lost 3 bases to trimming and J lost 4 bases; unmatched junction nucleotides: 7.

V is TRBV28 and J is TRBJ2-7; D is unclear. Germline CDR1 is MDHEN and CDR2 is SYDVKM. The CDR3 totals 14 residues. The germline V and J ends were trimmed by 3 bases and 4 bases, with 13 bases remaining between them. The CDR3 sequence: CASSLEHHSYEQYF. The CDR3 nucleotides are TGTGCCAGCAGTTTGGAGCACCATTCTTACGAGCAGTACTTC.

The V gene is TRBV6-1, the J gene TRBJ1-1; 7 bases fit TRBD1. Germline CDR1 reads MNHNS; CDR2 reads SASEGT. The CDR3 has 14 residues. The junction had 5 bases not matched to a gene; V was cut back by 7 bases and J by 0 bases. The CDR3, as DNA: TGTGCCAGCAAACAGGGGATGATGAACACTGAAGCTTTCTTT. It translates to CASKQGMMNTEAFF.

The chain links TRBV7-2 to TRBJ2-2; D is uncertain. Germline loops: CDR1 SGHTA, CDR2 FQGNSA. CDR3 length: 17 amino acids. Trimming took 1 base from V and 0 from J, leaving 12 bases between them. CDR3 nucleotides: TGTGCCAGCAGCTTAGAACCCGGCAGATCGAACACCGGGGAGCTGTTTTTT. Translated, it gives CASSLEPGRSNTGELFF.

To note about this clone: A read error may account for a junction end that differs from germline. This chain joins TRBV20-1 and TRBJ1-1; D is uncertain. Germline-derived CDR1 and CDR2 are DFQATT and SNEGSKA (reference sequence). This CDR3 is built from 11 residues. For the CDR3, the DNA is TGCAGTGCTAGAGGGAACAGTGAAGCTTTCTTT. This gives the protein CSARGNSEAFF.

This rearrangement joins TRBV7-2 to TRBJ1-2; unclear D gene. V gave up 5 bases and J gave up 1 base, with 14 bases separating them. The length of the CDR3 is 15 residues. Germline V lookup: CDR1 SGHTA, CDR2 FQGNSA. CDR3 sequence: CASSKTLAGNYGYTF. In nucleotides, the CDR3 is TGTGCCAGCAGCAAGACTCTCGCGGGTAACTATGGCTACACCTTC.

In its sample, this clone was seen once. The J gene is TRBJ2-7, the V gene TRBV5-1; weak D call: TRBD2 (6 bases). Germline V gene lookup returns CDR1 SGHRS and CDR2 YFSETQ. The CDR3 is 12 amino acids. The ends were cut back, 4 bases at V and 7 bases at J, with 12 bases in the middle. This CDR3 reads CASSHEGGEQYF. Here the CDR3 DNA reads TGCGCCAGCAGCCATGAGGGAGGTGAGCAGTACTTC.

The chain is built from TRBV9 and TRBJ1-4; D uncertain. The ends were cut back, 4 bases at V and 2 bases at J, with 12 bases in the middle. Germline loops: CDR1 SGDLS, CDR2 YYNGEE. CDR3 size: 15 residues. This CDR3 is CASSTRPWTNEKLFF. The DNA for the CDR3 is TGTGCCAGCAGCACCCGGCCATGGACTAATGAAAAACTGTTTTTT.

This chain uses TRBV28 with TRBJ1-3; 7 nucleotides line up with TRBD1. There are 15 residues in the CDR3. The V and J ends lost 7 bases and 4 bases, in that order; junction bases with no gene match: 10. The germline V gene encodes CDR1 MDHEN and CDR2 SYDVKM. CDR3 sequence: CASTPPGTAGNTIYF. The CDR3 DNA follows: TGTGCCAGCACACCTCCCGGGACAGCCGGAAACACCATATATTTT. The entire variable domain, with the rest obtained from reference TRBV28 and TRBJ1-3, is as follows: DVKVTQSSRYLVKRTGEKVFLECVQDMDHENMFWYRQDPGLGLRLIYFSYDVKMKEKGDIPEGYSVSREKKERFSLILESASTNQTSMYLCASTPPGTAGNTIYFGEGSWLTVV.

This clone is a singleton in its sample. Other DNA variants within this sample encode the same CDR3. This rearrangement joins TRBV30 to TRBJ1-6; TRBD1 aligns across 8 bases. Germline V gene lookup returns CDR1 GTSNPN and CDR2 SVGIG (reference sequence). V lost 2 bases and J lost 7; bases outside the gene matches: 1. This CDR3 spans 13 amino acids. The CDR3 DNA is TGTGCCTGGAGTACAGGGGGAAATTCACCCCTCCACTTT. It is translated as CAWSTGGNSPLHF.

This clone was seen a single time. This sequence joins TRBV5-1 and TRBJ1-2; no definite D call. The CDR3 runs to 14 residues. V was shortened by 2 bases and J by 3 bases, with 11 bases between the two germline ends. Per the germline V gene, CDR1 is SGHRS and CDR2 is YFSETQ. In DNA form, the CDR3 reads TGCGCCAGCAGCTTAAGGGCAGACCACTATGGCTACACCTTC. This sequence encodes CASSLRADHYGYTF. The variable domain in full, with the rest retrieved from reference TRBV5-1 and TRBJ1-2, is KAGVTQTPRYLIKTRGQQVTLSCSPISGHRSVSWYQQTPGQGLQFLFEYFSETQRNKGNFPGRFSGRQFSNSRSEMNVSTLELGDSALYLCASSLRADHYGYTFGSGTRLTVV.

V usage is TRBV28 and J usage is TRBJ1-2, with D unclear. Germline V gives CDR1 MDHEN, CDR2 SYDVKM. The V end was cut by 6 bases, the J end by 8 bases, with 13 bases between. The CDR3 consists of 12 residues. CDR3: CASRRPLGGYTF. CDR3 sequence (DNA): TGTGCCAGCAGGAGACCTTTGGGGGGCTACACCTTC.

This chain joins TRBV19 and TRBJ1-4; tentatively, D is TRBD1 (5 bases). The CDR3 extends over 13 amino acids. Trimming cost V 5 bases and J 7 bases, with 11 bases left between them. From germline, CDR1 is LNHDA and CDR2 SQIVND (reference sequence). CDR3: CASSRAGSEKLFF. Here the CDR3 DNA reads TGTGCCAGTAGTCGGGCAGGGAGTGAAAAACTGTTTTTT.

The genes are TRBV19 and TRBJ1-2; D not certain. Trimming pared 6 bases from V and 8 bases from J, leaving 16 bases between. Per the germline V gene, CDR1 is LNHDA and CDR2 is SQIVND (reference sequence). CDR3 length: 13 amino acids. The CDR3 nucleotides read TGTGCCAGTAGAATGGTACTCGGTCGGGGCTACACCTTC. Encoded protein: CASRMVLGRGYTF.

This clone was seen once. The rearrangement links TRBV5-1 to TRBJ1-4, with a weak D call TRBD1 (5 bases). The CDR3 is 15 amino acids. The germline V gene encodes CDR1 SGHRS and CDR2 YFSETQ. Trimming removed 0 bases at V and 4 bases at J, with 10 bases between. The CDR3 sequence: CASSLAQGVNEKLFF. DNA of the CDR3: TGCGCCAGCAGCTTGGCCCAGGGAGTTAATGAAAAACTGTTTTTT.

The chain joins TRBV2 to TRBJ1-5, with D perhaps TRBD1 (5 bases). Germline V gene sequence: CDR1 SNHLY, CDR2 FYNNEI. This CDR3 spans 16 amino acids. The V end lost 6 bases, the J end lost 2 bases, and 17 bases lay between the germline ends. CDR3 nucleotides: TGTGCCAGCAGGGTTCCCGGGGCGATGGGCAATCAGCCCCAGCATTTT. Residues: CASRVPGAMGNQPQHF.

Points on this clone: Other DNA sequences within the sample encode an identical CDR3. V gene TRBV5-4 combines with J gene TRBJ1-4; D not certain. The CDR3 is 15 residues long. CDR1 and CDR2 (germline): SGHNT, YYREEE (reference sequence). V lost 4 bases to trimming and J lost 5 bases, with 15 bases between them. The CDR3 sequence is CASSPGGTTNEKLFF. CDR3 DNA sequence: TGTGCCAGCAGCCCTGGTGGAACGACAAATGAAAAACTGTTTTTT.

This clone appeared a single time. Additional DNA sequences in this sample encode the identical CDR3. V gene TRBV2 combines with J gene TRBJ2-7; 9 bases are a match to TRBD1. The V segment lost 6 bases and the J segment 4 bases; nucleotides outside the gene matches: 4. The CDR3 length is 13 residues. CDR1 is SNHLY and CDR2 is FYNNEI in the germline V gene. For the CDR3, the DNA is TGTGCCAGCAGAAGGGACAGGGCGTACGAGCAGTACTTC. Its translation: CASRRDRAYEQYF.

CDR3 DNA: TGTGCCAGCGCCACGACAGGGTCCCTCCCCTACGAGCAGTACTTC. The encoded protein is CASATTGSLPYEQYF. This chain joins TRBV7-9 and TRBJ2-7, with 7 positions matching TRBD1. The CDR3 covers 15 residues. Germline-derived CDR1 and CDR2 are SEHNR and FQNEAQ (reference sequence). V lost 8 bases and J lost 2; bases outside the gene matches: 12.

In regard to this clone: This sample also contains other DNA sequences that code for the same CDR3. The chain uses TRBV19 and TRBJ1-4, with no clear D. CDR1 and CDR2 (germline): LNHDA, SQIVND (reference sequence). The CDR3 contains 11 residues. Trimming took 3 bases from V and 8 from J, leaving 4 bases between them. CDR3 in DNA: TGTGCCAGTAGTATCGGGGAAAAACTGTTTTTT. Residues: CASSIGEKLFF.

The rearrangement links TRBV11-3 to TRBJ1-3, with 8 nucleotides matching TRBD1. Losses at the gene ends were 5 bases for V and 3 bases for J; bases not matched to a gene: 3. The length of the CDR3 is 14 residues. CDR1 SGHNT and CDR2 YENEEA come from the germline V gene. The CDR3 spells CASSNRGDGNTIYF. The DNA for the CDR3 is TGTGCCAGCAGCAACAGGGGGGATGGAAACACCATATATTTT.